This TCR beta chain was sequenced for a study of cytomegalovirus exposure and HLA in healthy donors. Looking at the study overall: As released early, the data held approximately 80 million unique TCRs from HLA-typed donors. Study-wide results and caveats: With further analysis later on, most CMV-associated TCR beta chains appeared HLA-restricted.

As regards this clone: The antigen is not known.

CDR1 is MGHDK and CDR2 is SYGVNS in the germline V gene. J was trimmed by 3 bases and V by 3 bases; bases with no gene match: 17. This CDR3 contains 18 residues. PCR used 60 Vbeta primers and 13 Jbeta primers. Sequencing used immunoSEQ multiplex PCR; TCRdb keeps in-frame clones, though not all of them. This table has about 200,000 clones, 75% to 80% appearing once. These donors, healthy bone marrow donors, were studied. The origin of this receptor is a man between 18 and 29 years old in good health and CMV-seronegative. The V call is TRBV25-1, the J call TRBJ2-7, with 7 nucleotides matching TRBD1. What was sequenced was PBMCs. The CDR3 is CASSDPLGQSRSGYEQYF. CDR3 nucleotide sequence: TGTGCCAGCAGTGATCCTTTGGGACAGTCTCGTTCGGGCTACGAGCAGTACTTC.